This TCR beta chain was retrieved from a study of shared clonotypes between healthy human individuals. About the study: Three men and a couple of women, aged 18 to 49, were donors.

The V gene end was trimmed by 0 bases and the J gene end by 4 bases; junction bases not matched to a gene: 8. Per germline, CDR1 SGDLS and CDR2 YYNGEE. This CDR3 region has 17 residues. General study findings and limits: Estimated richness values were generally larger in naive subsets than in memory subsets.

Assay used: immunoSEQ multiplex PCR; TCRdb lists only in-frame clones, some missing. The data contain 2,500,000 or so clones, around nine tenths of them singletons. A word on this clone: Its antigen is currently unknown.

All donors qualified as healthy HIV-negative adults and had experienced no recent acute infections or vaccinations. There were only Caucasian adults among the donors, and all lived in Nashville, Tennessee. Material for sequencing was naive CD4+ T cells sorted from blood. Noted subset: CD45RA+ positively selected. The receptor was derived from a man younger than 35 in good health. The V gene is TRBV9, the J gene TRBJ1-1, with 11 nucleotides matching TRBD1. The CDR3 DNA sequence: TGTGCCAGCAGCGTAGACGAGGACAGGGGGCCGGTCACTGAAGCTTTCTTT. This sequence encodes CASSVDEDRGPVTEAFF.